These T cell receptor beta chains were read from a single sample in a study of HIV-infected patients and healthy controls. TCRdb fed the 5' RACE reads into MiXCR, producing one record per CDR3 protein. Of around 62,000 distinct CDR3 sequences in the sample, approximately 21% were seen once. Sequenced sample: CD4+ T cells from blood. All receptors come from a human donor in good health. The CDR3 runs from the conserved cysteine through the conserved F or W. The order of the fields is D gene, J gene, V gene, clone size, CDR3 DNA, CDR3 protein. D genes are given only for firm matches. Where a row states a size, it is once, few, many or the class of an expanded clone; other rows omit it.

NA | TRBJ1-1 | TRBV29-1 | NA | TGCAGCGTTGAGGGGGCACTGAACACTGAAGCTTTCTTT | CSVEGALNTEAFF
TRBD1 | TRBJ1-3 | TRBV29-1 | once | TGCAGCGTTGTAGTGCAGGGGGTCTCTGGAAACACCATATATTTT | CSVVVQGVSGNTIYF
NA | TRBJ2-3 | TRBV10-3 | many | TGTGCCATCAGTGTAGGAGATACGCAGTATTTT | CAISVGDTQYF
TRBD1 | TRBJ2-1 | TRBV19 | many | TGTGCCAGTAGGGGCCCCGGGACAGGGGGCCTCCCCATGCCCTACAATGAGCAGTTCTTC | CASRGPGTGGLPMPYNEQFF
TRBD1 | TRBJ2-5 | TRBV6-1 | many | TGTGCCAGCAGGACCAGACAGGGGGCTACGGGAGAGACCCAGTACTTC | CASRTRQGATGETQYF
TRBD1 | TRBJ2-5 | TRBV11-2 | medium-sized | TGTGCCAGCAGCTTAGGCGAAACAGGGGGCCAAGAGACCCAGTACTTC | CASSLGETGGQETQYF
TRBD1 | TRBJ1-1 | TRBV18 | NA | TGTGCCAGCTCCCCCTTTGGGACAGTGAACACTGAAGCTTTCTTT | CASSPFGTVNTEAFF
TRBD2 | TRBJ2-3 | TRBV27 | many | TGTGCCAGCAGGACTAGCGGGAGGTGGGCAGATACGCAGTATTTT | CASRTSGRWADTQYF
NA | TRBJ1-1 | TRBV29-1 | many | TGCAGCGCCCCAAAGCAGGGGAACACTGAAGCTTTCTTT | CSAPKQGNTEAFF
NA | TRBJ1-1 | TRBV20-1 | many | TGCAGTGCCCCAACTACAGGGGAAGCTTTCTTT | CSAPTTGEAFF
NA | TRBJ1-4 | TRBV29-1 | many | TGCAGCGTTGGACGGGGCTTGGGAGAAAAACTGTTTTTT | CSVGRGLGEKLFF
NA | TRBJ2-2 | TRBV20-1 | NA | TGCAGTGCTAGAGATGGGGGGGGCCTTCAAATCGGGGAGCTGTTTTTT | CSARDGGGLQIGELFF
NA | TRBJ2-5 | TRBV29-1 | few | TGCAGCGGCGTAAGGACAGACGAGACCCAGTACTTC | CSGVRTDETQYF
NA | TRBJ1-2 | TRBV6-1 | NA | TGTGCCAGCAGTTCGGGACATTTGAGTTATGGCTACACCTTC | CASSSGHLSYGYTF
NA | TRBJ1-3 | TRBV7-2 | NA | TGTGCCAGCAGCTTATATAGCGGTATTGGCTCTGGAAACACCATATATTTT | CASSLYSGIGSGNTIYF
NA | TRBJ1-6 | TRBV2 | NA | TGTGCCAGCAGTGTCGGGGGGATAATTCTCCACTTT | CASSVGGIILHF
NA | TRBJ1-2 | TRBV6-1 | few | TGTGCCAGCAGTGTCACAACAGCCAACTATGGCTACACCTTC | CASSVTTANYGYTF
TRBD2 | TRBJ2-5 | TRBV5-1 | NA | TGCGCCAGCAGCACCGGACTAGCGGGGGACCAAGAGACCCAGTACTTC | CASSTGLAGDQETQYF
NA | TRBJ1-1 | TRBV3-1 | many | TGTGCCAGCAGCCAAGGAACCATGAACACTGAAGCTTTCTTT | CASSQGTMNTEAFF